Listed here are 25 T cell receptor beta chains from one sample, sequenced in a study of cytomegalovirus exposure and HLA in healthy donors. This PCR relied on a set of 60 Vbeta primers and 13 Jbeta primers. The table came from immunoSEQ multiplex PCR; TCRdb's copy has only in-frame clones and leaves some out. The table has over 150,000 clones, around 80% seen once; the top ten hold approximately 1.5%. Sequencing was performed on PBMCs. The receptors here all came from a woman aged 30 to 39 in good health and CMV-seropositive.

This sequence joins TRBV5-1 and TRBJ2-1, with D maybe TRBD2 (5 bases). The CDR3 runs to 16 residues. CDR1 SGHRS and CDR2 YFSETQ come from the germline V gene. V lost 4 bases to trimming and J lost 7 bases, with 21 bases between them. In nucleotides, the CDR3 is TGCGCCAGCAGCGACCTCGTTAGTGGGAGTGGGAATGAGCAGTTCTTC. Its protein product is CASSDLVSGSGNEQFF.

The rearrangement links TRBV30 to TRBJ2-2, with 8 bases that match TRBD2. Germline CDR1 reads GTSNPN; CDR2 reads SVGIG (reference sequence). The CDR3 consists of 14 residues. CDR3 in amino acids: CAGRGGVDTGELFF. The CDR3 nucleotides are TGTGCTGGTCGGGGGGGGGTTGACACCGGGGAGCTGTTTTTT.

The chain combines TRBV27 with TRBJ2-2, with 11 bases identical to TRBD1. CDR1 and CDR2 from the germline V gene are MNHEY and SMNVEV (reference sequence). CDR3 length: 16 residues. J gave up 5 bases and V 8 bases, and 10 bases lay outside the gene matches. CDR3 region: CASRIGGTGGTGELFF. For the CDR3, the DNA is TGTGCCAGCCGAATCGGAGGGACAGGGGGGACCGGGGAGCTGTTTTTT.

The chain recombines TRBV4-1 with TRBJ2-5; D perhaps matches TRBD2 (5 bases). V shed 0 bases and J shed 1 base, with 9 bases lying between them. Germline CDR1 and CDR2: MGHRA and YSYEKL. The CDR3 has 15 amino acids. CDR3: CASSQELGPQETQYF. CDR3 in DNA: TGCGCCAGCAGCCAAGAACTAGGTCCCCAAGAGACCCAGTACTTC.

The J gene is TRBJ2-7, the V gene TRBV5-1; 10 bases align to TRBD1. The CDR3 spans 17 residues. V lost 0 bases, J lost 1 base, and 7 bases stayed unmatched. CDR1 SGHRS and CDR2 YFSETQ come from the germline V gene. The CDR3 DNA follows: TGCGCCAGCAGCTTGGAGGATGACAGGGGGCGATCCTACGAGCAGTACTTC. Its translation is CASSLEDDRGRSYEQYF.

To note about this clone: Other DNA sequences in the sample encode the same CDR3. This chain connects TRBV18 to TRBJ2-5; no clear D. The germline V gene encodes CDR1 KGHSH and CDR2 LQKENI. V lost 1 base and J 5 bases, leaving 5 bases between the germline ends. The CDR3 consists of 12 residues. This CDR3 is CASSPLRETQYF. Written as DNA, the CDR3 is TGTGCCAGCTCACCACTGAGGGAGACCCAGTACTTC.

This clone was picked up a small number of times. The genes are TRBV19 and TRBJ2-7; D is possibly TRBD1 (6 bases). The CDR3 has 14 amino acids. Per the germline V gene, CDR1 is LNHDA and CDR2 is SQIVND (reference sequence). With 6 bases removed from V and 3 bases from J, the gap between germline ends came to 15 bases. This CDR3 is CASRAGVGNYEQYF. The CDR3 DNA sequence: TGTGCCAGTAGGGCAGGGGTTGGTAACTACGAGCAGTACTTC. Full variable domain (remainder filled in from reference TRBV19 and TRBJ2-7): DGGITQSPKYLFRKEGQNVTLSCEQNLNHDAMYWYRQDPGQGLRLIYYSQIVNDFQKGDIAEGYSVSREKKESFPLTVTSAQKNPTAFYLCASRAGVGNYEQYFGPGTRLTVT.

V usage is TRBV30 and J usage is TRBJ1-5, with 10 bases that match TRBD1. The CDR3 loop spans 16 amino acids. Germline V lookup: CDR1 GTSNPN, CDR2 SVGIG (reference sequence). V lost 0 bases to trimming and J lost 5 bases; unmatched junction nucleotides: 7. The CDR3 DNA follows: TGTGCCTGGAGTGTACTCAGCGGGACAGGGGATCAGCCCCAGCATTTT. It specifies CAWSVLSGTGDQPQHF.

The V call is TRBV7-4, the J call TRBJ2-5, with 12 bases identical to TRBD2. CDR3 length: 18 residues. After removal of 1 base from V and 5 bases from J, the junction contained 11 bases not matched to a gene. Per the germline V gene, CDR1 is SGHVT and CDR2 is SQSDAQ. This chain's CDR3 is CASSLVRASGRAGETQYF. As DNA, the CDR3 is TGTGCCAGCAGCTTAGTCCGGGCTAGCGGGAGGGCCGGGGAGACCCAGTACTTC.

This clone was observed once. J is TRBJ2-7 and V is TRBV7-2; the D gene is possibly TRBD1 (6 bases). CDR1 is SGHTA and CDR2 is FQGNSA in the germline V gene. The CDR3 length is 14 residues. V lost 1 base and J lost 2, with 9 bases in between. CDR3 in DNA: TGTGCCAGCAGCTTAGGTCCAGGGGCCTACGAGCAGTACTTC. This codes for CASSLGPGAYEQYF. The variable domain in full, with the rest retrieved from reference TRBV7-2 and TRBJ2-7, is GAGVSQSPSNKVTEKGKDVELRCDPISGHTALYWYRQSLGQGLEFLIYFQGNSAPDKSGLPSDRFSAERTGGSVSTLTIQRTQQEDSAVYLCASSLGPGAYEQYFGPGTRLTVT.

This clone was seen a few times. The genes are TRBV11-2 and TRBJ2-3; 13 positions match TRBD2. Trimming at V came to 4 bases and at J to 4 bases, leaving 5 bases not matched to a gene. The V gene's germline CDR1 is SGHAT and CDR2 FQNNGV. The CDR3 covers 16 residues. The CDR3 nucleotides read TGTGCCAGCAGCTGGGGGACTAGCGGGAACGCAGATACGCAGTATTTT. It yields the protein CASSWGTSGNADTQYF.

This clone was detected only once. The chain employs TRBV10-1 and TRBJ2-3, with D perhaps TRBD1 (6 bases). The ends were cut back, 1 base at V and 7 bases at J, with 9 bases in the middle. This CDR3 has 13 amino acids. CDR1 and CDR2 from the germline V gene are WNHNN and SYGVQD (reference sequence). DNA for the CDR3: TGCGCCAGCAGTGAGTGGGGACAATATACGCAGTATTTT. Its translation is CASSEWGQYTQYF.

This CDR3 reads CASSTRDRGAYEQYF. The CDR3 nucleotides read TGTGCCAGCAGTACCCGGGACAGGGGGGCCTACGAGCAGTACTTC. The chain combines TRBV28 with TRBJ2-7, with 11 bases fitting TRBD1. Trimming removed 5 bases from V and 2 bases from J; junction bases left unmatched: 5. This CDR3 spans 15 amino acids. Germline CDR1 reads MDHEN; CDR2 reads SYDVKM. The full variable domain, with the rest looked up from reference TRBV28 and TRBJ2-7, is DVKVTQSSRYLVKRTGEKVFLECVQDMDHENMFWYRQDPGLGLRLIYFSYDVKMKEKGDIPEGYSVSREKKERFSLILESASTNQTSMYLCASSTRDRGAYEQYFGPGTRLTVT.

The V gene is TRBV27, the J gene TRBJ2-2, with D possibly matching TRBD1 (6 bases). The V end was cut by 6 bases, the J end by 5 bases, with 13 bases between. There are 14 residues in the CDR3. From germline, CDR1 is MNHEY and CDR2 SMNVEV (reference sequence). CDR3 amino acids: CASSNRAITGELFF. The CDR3 coding sequence is TGTGCCAGCAGCAACAGGGCAATTACCGGGGAGCTGTTTTTT.

The genes are TRBV28 and TRBJ1-2; the D gene is possibly TRBD1 (5 bases). V dropped 5 bases and J dropped 7 bases, with 11 bases sitting between them. CDR1 and CDR2 (germline): MDHEN, SYDVKM. This CDR3 is built from 12 residues. The CDR3 reads CASSVSGSGYTF. CDR3 in DNA: TGTGCCAGCAGTGTCTCAGGGTCTGGCTACACCTTC.

The chain has TRBV6-6 and TRBJ2-2; D not resolved. Trimming took 0 bases from V and 4 from J, leaving 6 bases between them. Germline CDR1 reads MNHNY; CDR2 reads SVGAGI (reference sequence). There are 14 residues in the CDR3. The CDR3 loop is CASSYSPGTGELFF. The CDR3 bases are TGTGCCAGCAGTTACTCTCCGGGCACCGGGGAGCTGTTTTTT.

This rearrangement joins TRBV28 to TRBJ2-2; tentative D call: TRBD2 (5 bases). The V end lost 3 bases, the J end lost 0 bases, and 17 bases lay between the germline ends. Per the germline V gene, CDR1 is MDHEN and CDR2 is SYDVKM. CDR3 size: 18 residues. CDR3 sequence (DNA): TGTGCCAGCAGTTTTAAGTCTGTGTCGGGGTCGAACACCGGGGAGCTGTTTTTT. This translates into CASSFKSVSGSNTGELFF.

The V and J genes are TRBV2 and TRBJ2-1; D might be TRBD1 (6 bases). The CDR3 totals 14 residues. Trimming took off 4 bases at V and 8 bases at J, with 15 bases between the two ends. CDR1 SNHLY and CDR2 FYNNEI come from the germline V gene. CDR3 DNA sequence: TGTGCCAGCAGTGTCCGCCAGGGGCGTGATGAGCAGTTCTTC. Protein sequence: CASSVRQGRDEQFF.

The chain uses TRBV11-2 and TRBJ2-1; TRBD2 matches at 10 bases. Per the germline V gene, CDR1 is SGHAT and CDR2 is FQNNGV. V was pared by 1 base and J by 9 bases, with 9 bases of the junction left unmatched. The CDR3 spans 16 residues. The CDR3 loop reads CASSLVTSGLWGEQFF. The DNA of the CDR3 is TGTGCCAGCAGCTTAGTGACTAGCGGGCTATGGGGTGAGCAGTTCTTC.

This clone is medium-sized within its sample. The chain is built from TRBV2 and TRBJ1-4; the D gene is possibly TRBD1 (6 bases). From germline, CDR1 is SNHLY and CDR2 FYNNEI. The ends were cut back, 1 base at V and 5 bases at J, with 17 bases in the middle. The CDR3 spans 17 residues. In DNA, the CDR3 is TGTGCCAGCAGTGAAGAGGGCTTCAGGGGTCGGAATGAAAAACTGTTTTTT. Encoded protein: CASSEEGFRGRNEKLFF.

The rearrangement joins TRBV2 to TRBJ2-1, with TRBD2 matching over 8 bases. The length of the CDR3 is 13 residues. V lost 8 bases and J lost 5; bases outside the gene matches: 5. Germline V gene data show CDR1 as SNHLY and CDR2 as FYNNEI. The CDR3 is CASSTSGNNEQFF. The CDR3 DNA reads as TGTGCCAGCTCTACTAGCGGCAACAATGAGCAGTTCTTC.

The chain couples TRBV5-1 to TRBJ2-3, with 11 nucleotides matching TRBD2. The CDR3 consists of 15 residues. The V segment lost 5 bases and the J segment 3 bases; nucleotides outside the gene matches: 5. CDR1 and CDR2 (germline): SGHRS, YFSETQ. This chain's CDR3 is CASRPTSGSTDTQYF. For the CDR3, the DNA is TGCGCCAGCAGACCAACTAGCGGGAGTACAGATACGCAGTATTTT.

J is TRBJ2-5 and V is TRBV19; TRBD2 matches 16 bases. Germline-derived CDR1 and CDR2 are LNHDA and SQIVND (reference sequence). Trimming removed 3 bases from V and 3 bases from J; junction bases left unmatched: 1. The CDR3 is 16 amino acids. The CDR3 is CASSMGLAGGEETQYF. CDR3 DNA: TGTGCCAGTAGTATGGGACTAGCGGGAGGGGAAGAGACCCAGTACTTC.

The rearrangement joins TRBV7-2 to TRBJ2-7, with D perhaps matching TRBD2 (5 bases). With 5 bases removed from V and 0 bases from J, the gap between germline ends came to 17 bases. The germline CDR1 and CDR2 sequences are SGHTA and FQGNSA. CDR3 length equals 16 residues. This chain's CDR3 is CASSPSGGLSSYEQYF. The CDR3 region has the DNA TGTGCCAGCAGCCCCTCGGGCGGGCTCAGCTCCTACGAGCAGTACTTC.

V and J are TRBV19 and TRBJ2-3, with 7 positions matching TRBD2. This CDR3 has 14 amino acids. CDR1 and CDR2 from the germline V gene are LNHDA and SQIVND (reference sequence). V was pared by 5 bases and J by 2 bases, with 4 bases of the junction left unmatched. CDR3 region: CASSASGVTDTQYF. The CDR3 DNA follows: TGTGCCAGTAGTGCCAGCGGGGTCACAGATACGCAGTATTTT.